This TCR beta chain is from a study of beta chain features in type 1 diabetes. The study reverse transcribed the entire isolated RNA, so it sequenced expressed TCRB transcripts. Assay used: immunoSEQ multiplex PCR; TCRdb lists only in-frame clones, some missing. This sample has 900,000 or so clones, with around a sixth found just once. The table lists this clone with a few counts. CDR3 size: 16 residues. CDR1 and CDR2 from the germline V gene are MNHNY and SVGAGI (reference sequence). V gave up 0 bases and J gave up 7 bases, with 18 bases separating them. The sequence came from a woman under 30 in good health. Sequenced input: naive CD4+ T cells from blood. This chain links TRBV6-6 with TRBJ1-2; D call uncertain. CDR3 region: CASSYSSRTVLSGYTF. CDR3 sequence (DNA): TGTGCCAGCAGTTACTCAAGCCGAACAGTCCTTTCTGGCTACACCTTC.